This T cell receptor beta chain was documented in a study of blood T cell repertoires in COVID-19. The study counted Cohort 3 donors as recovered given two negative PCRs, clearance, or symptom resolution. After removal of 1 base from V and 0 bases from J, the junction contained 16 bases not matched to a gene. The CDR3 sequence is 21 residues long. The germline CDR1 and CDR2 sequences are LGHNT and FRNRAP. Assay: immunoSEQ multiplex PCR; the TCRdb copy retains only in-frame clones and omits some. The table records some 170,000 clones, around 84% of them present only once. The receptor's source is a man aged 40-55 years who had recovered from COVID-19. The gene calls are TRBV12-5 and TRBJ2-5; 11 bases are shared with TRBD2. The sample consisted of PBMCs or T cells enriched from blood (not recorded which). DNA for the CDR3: TGTGCTAGTGGTTTGGCCCCCGGACAGGGGACTAGCGGCCGATACCAAGAGACCCAGTACTTC. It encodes CASGLAPGQGTSGRYQETQYF.